A selection of T cell receptor beta chains follows, all from one sample in a study of cytomegalovirus exposure and HLA in healthy donors. This table comes from immunoSEQ multiplex PCR, and its TCRdb copy is limited to in-frame clones, with some not included. The sample lists roughly 110,000 clones; approximately 80% were seen once. Sequencing used PBMCs. The receptors here all came from a female donor in good health and CMV-seronegative. The CDR3 runs from the conserved cysteine through the conserved F or W. D genes are given only for firm matches. Rows may omit the clone size; those that give it use once, few, many or a size class.

j_gene | v_gene | abundance | d_gene | CDR3nt | CDR3aa
TRBJ2-5 | TRBV30 | few | TRBD2 | TGTGCCTGGAGGACGGCGGGAGGCCAAGAGACCCAGTACTTC | CAWRTAGGQETQYF
TRBJ1-1 | TRBV5-1 | few | NA | TGCGCCAGCAGCTTGGGGCAGGTGGTAGGTTGGACTGAAGCTTTCTTT | CASSLGQVVGWTEAFF
TRBJ1-2 | TRBV10-2 | NA | NA | TGCGCCAGCAGTGAGTCCGGGGGAGCGGACTATGGCTACACCTTC | CASSESGGADYGYTF
TRBJ1-5 | TRBV2 | NA | NA | TGTGCCAGCAGTGCCGAGTATAGCAATCAGCCCCAGCATTTT | CASSAEYSNQPQHF
TRBJ1-3 | TRBV14 | once | NA | TGTGCCAGCAGCCGATTAGGACAGGGAAACACCATATATTTT | CASSRLGQGNTIYF
TRBJ1-1 | TRBV7-2 | NA | TRBD1 | TGTGCCAGCAGCTTAGCGCCGGGACAGGGAACGGGCACTGAAGCTTTCTTT | CASSLAPGQGTGTEAFF
TRBJ2-7 | TRBV4-1 | NA | TRBD2 | TGCGCCAGCAGCCAAGTAACTAGCGGAACATACGAGCAGTACTTC | CASSQVTSGTYEQYF
TRBJ1-5 | TRBV7-2 | NA | TRBD1 | TGTGCCAGCAGTCTCCGACAGGGGGCCCGACAGCCCCAGCATTTT | CASSLRQGARQPQHF
TRBJ2-2 | TRBV11-2 | NA | TRBD2 | TGTGCCAGCAGCTCTGGGGGGGGTGTCGGCGGGGAGCTGTTTTTT | CASSSGGGVGGELFF
TRBJ2-7 | TRBV7-9 | few | TRBD1 | TGTGCCAGCAGCCCCCAGGGGGACCATTACGAGCAGTACTTC | CASSPQGDHYEQYF
TRBJ1-5 | TRBV19 | few | NA | TGTGCCAGTAGTATTGTGGGTGCCGGGAGCCGCTCAAATCTTAATCAGCCCCAGCATTTT | CASSIVGAGSRSNLNQPQHF
TRBJ2-5 | TRBV19 | few | NA | TGTGCCAGTGGGCGACAGCGACAAGAGACCCAGTACTTC | CASGRQRQETQYF
TRBJ1-4 | TRBV6-5 | NA | TRBD1 | TGTGCCAGCAGATCCACAGGGGCAGGGGAAAAACTGTTTTTT | CASRSTGAGEKLFF
TRBJ1-1 | TRBV30 | NA | NA | TGTGCCTGGAATGTACAAGATAAGAACACTGAAGCTTTCTTT | CAWNVQDKNTEAFF
TRBJ2-3 | TRBV6-5 | NA | TRBD1 | TGTGCCAGCAGTTACTCGAGAGGACAGGGGGCAGATACGCAGTATTTT | CASSYSRGQGADTQYF
TRBJ1-6 | TRBV19 | NA | TRBD1 | TGTGCCAGTAGTATACCTACAGGGGGTGCTTCACCCCTCCACTTT | CASSIPTGGASPLHF
TRBJ2-3 | TRBV21-1 | NA | NA | TGTGCCAGCAGCAGCCGCCGGACAGCGCGGGGGTTGAGCACAGATACGCAGTATTTT | CASSSRRTARGLSTDTQYF
TRBJ2-2 | TRBV7-8 | NA | NA | TGTGCCAGCAGCTTAGGGGGCAGGCCCACCGGGGAGCTGTTTTTT | CASSLGGRPTGELFF
TRBJ2-7 | TRBV7-9 | NA | NA | TGTGCCAGCAGCTTAGGGGGGGAAACCTACGAGCAGTACTTC | CASSLGGETYEQYF
TRBJ2-3 | TRBV5-1 | NA | TRBD2 | TGCGCCAGCAGCCCAACTATAGCGGGGGGGCCGTCAGATACGCAGTATTTT | CASSPTIAGGPSDTQYF
TRBJ1-4 | TRBV7-9 | few | NA | TGTGCCAGCAGCTTACAGGGAAAACTGTTTTTT | CASSLQGKLFF
TRBJ1-1 | TRBV11-3 | NA | TRBD1 | TGTGCCAGCAGCTTAGGCAATCCGGAACACCCGGGACAGAGATTGACTGAAGCTTTCTTT | CASSLGNPEHPGQRLTEAFF
TRBJ2-1 | TRBV30 | NA | TRBD2 | TGTGCCTGGAGTCGTGCGCGGGGGAATGAGCAGTTCTTC | CAWSRARGNEQFF
TRBJ2-3 | TRBV18 | NA | TRBD2 | TGTGCCAGCTCACCACTAGCGGGGGCCACAGATACGCAGTATTTT | CASSPLAGATDTQYF
TRBJ2-5 | TRBV27 | NA | TRBD2 | TGTGCCAGCAGTTTTGCGGGGGGAATACAAGAGACCCAGTACTTC | CASSFAGGIQETQYF
TRBJ1-1 | TRBV4-3 | few | TRBD1 | TGCGCCAGCAGCCAGTTCACAGGGGGCGGCACTGAAGCTTTCTTT | CASSQFTGGGTEAFF
TRBJ1-1 | TRBV6-4 | few | NA | TGTGCCAGCAGTGGCCGGGGGGGCTGGAACACTGAAGCTTTCTTT | CASSGRGGWNTEAFF
TRBJ1-3 | TRBV7-2 | NA | NA | TGTGCCAGCAGCTTATCACTCAACCCGAGAAACACCATATATTTT | CASSLSLNPRNTIYF
TRBJ1-6 | TRBV6-4 | NA | NA | TGTGCCAGCAGTGACCCCGAATCAGGTGCACCCCTCCACTTT | CASSDPESGAPLHF
TRBJ2-5 | TRBV7-2 | NA | TRBD1 | TGTGCCAGCAGCTTCCGACAGGGGCGCCAAGAGACCCAGTACTTC | CASSFRQGRQETQYF
TRBJ2-1 | TRBV5-4 | NA | TRBD2 | TGTGCCAGCAGCTTGGGGCTAGGCGGGGGGGCCCTCGGTCTGTTCTTC | CASSLGLGGGALGLFF
TRBJ1-1 | TRBV2 | NA | TRBD1 | TGTGCCAGCAGAACCGGGACAGTGAACACTGAAGCTTTCTTT | CASRTGTVNTEAFF
TRBJ1-5 | TRBV6-1 | NA | TRBD1 | TGTGCCAGCAGTTCCCAGGGGGCGAGCAATCAGCCCCAGCATTTT | CASSSQGASNQPQHF
TRBJ2-7 | TRBV18 | NA | TRBD1 | TGTGCCAGCTCACCACTTAGAGACAGGGACGAGCAGTACTTC | CASSPLRDRDEQYF
TRBJ2-1 | TRBV6-1 | once | NA | TGTGCCAGCAGATTCTACGCCAATGAGCAGTTCTTC | CASRFYANEQFF
TRBJ2-1 | TRBV7-7 | NA | NA | TGTGCTAGCAGCTTAGGGTCCTTCCAGGGCGTACATGAGCAGTTCTTC | CASSLGSFQGVHEQFF
TRBJ1-2 | TRBV5-1 | NA | NA | TGCGCCAGCAGCTTGGGCCGGGTGGGCTACACCTTC | CASSLGRVGYTF
TRBJ2-7 | TRBV2 | few | TRBD1 | TGTGCCAGCAGGACAGGGGGCTGGGAGCAGTACTTC | CASRTGGWEQYF
TRBJ2-7 | TRBV19 | few | NA | TGTGCCAGTAGTAGGAATCAGGCCAACTACGAGCAGTACTTC | CASSRNQANYEQYF
TRBJ1-1 | TRBV27 | NA | NA | TGTGCCAGCACAGACAGTTTGAACACTGAAGCTTTCTTT | CASTDSLNTEAFF
TRBJ2-2 | TRBV19 | NA | NA | TGTGCCAGTAGTATAGCGGGGACCGGGGAGCTGTTTTTT | CASSIAGTGELFF
TRBJ2-1 | TRBV12-1 | NA | NA | TGTGCCAGCAGCCCTGAGGAGGACACGACAGGGAGCGGCGGCAATGAGCAGTTCTTC | CASSPEEDTTGSGGNEQFF